This T cell receptor beta chain was identified in a study of cytomegalovirus exposure and HLA in healthy donors. Study in general: Across 350 to 500 genotyped donors, just over 80% landed in the Caucasian-associated ancestry cluster.

This CDR3 is 15 amino acids long. Germline V gives CDR1 SEHNR, CDR2 FQNEAQ (reference sequence). General study results and limits: Productive rates of about 87% or about 30% were seen for most TCR beta V segments in an earlier analysis. When the data were analyzed later, several of the most significant clusters appeared to be linked to common viral pathogens.

A remark on this clone: Its cognate antigen is unknown. One end of the junction is discordant with germline, which a read error may explain.

Researchers ran the PCR with 60 Vbeta and 13 Jbeta primers. TCRdb keeps only in-frame clones here, not all; method: immunoSEQ multiplex PCR. The table includes around 150,000 clones, about three quarters detected once. The sequenced material came from PBMCs. V gene TRBV7-9 combines with J gene TRBJ2-1, with no clear D. The sequence came from a man between 18 and 29 years old in good health and CMV-seronegative. CDR3 sequence (DNA): TGTTCCAGCAGCCGGGTTACCCTTTCGGGTAATGAGCAGTTCTTC. It is translated as CSSSRVTLSGNEQFF.